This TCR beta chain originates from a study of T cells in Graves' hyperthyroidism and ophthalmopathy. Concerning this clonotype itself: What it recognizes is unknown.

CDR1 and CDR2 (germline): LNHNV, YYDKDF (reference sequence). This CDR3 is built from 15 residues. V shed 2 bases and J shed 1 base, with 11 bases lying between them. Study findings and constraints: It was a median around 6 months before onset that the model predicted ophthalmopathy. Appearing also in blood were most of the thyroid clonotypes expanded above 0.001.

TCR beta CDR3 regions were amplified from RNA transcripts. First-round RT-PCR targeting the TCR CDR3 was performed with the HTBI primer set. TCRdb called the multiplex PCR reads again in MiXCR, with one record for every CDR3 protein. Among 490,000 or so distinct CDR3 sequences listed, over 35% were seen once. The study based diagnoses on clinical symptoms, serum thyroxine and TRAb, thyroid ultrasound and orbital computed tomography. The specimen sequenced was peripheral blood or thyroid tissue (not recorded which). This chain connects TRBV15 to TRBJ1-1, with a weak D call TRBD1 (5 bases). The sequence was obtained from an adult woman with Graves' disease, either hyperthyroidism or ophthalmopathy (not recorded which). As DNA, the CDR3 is TGTGCCACCAGCAGACCCCCTCAGGGGAACACTGAAGCTTTCTTT. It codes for CATSRPPQGNTEAFF.